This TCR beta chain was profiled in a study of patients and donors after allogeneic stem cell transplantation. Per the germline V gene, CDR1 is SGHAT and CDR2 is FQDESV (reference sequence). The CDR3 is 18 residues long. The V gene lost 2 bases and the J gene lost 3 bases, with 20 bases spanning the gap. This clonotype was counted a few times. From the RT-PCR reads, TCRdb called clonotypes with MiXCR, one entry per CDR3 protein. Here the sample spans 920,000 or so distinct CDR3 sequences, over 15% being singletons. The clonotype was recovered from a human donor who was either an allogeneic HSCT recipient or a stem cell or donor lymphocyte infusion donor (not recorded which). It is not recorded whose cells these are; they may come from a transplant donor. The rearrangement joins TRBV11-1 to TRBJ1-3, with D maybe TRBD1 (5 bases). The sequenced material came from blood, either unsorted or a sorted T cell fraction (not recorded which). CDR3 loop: CASSLWGVQAALGNTIYF. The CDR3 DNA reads TGTGCCAGCAGCTTATGGGGTGTACAGGCCGCGCTTGGAAACACCATATATTTT.